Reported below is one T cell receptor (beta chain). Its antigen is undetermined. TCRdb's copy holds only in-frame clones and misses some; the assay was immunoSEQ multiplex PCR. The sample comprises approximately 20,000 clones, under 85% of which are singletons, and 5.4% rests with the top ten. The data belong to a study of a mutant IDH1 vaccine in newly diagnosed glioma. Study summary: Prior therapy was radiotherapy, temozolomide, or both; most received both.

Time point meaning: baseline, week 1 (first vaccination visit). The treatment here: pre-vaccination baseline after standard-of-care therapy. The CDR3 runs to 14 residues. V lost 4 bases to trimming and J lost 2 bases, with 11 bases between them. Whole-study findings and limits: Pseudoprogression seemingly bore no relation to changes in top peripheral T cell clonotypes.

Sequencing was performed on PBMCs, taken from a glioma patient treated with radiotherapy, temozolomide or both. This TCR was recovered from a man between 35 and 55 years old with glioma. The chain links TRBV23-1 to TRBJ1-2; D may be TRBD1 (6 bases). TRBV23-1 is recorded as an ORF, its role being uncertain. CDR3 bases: TGCGCCAGCAGTCTGGAACAGGGCAACTATGGCTACACCTTC. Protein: CASSLEQGNYGYTF.